Sequencing of this T cell receptor beta chain was carried out in a study of T cell responses to AZD1222 COVID-19 vaccine (dated by TCRdb to 2020 to 2023). Regarding the study in general: TCR sequencing covered roughly 230 trial participants: 200 to 220 given two doses of AZD1222 and 26 given two doses of MenACWY control vaccine. Trial participants were enrolled into age subgroups of 18-55, 56-69 and 70-plus years, which contained roughly 150, 30 and 60 TCR-sequenced participants, respectively. The investigation overall reported the following: Participants were mostly white British, with more females than males. The authors suggested clonal diversity may have been underestimated. Because no samples from the day 14 peak response were available, repertoires could be characterized only after the peak T cell response. Reportedly, close to half of the unique spike-specific TCRs recognized epitopes lying outside the regions that are mutated in the B.1.351 and B.1.1.7 variants. The whole spike protein was spanned by vaccine-associated CD4 TCRs, and dominant responses were seen in regions 160-218 and 743-854. After two AZD1222 doses, spike-specific TCR breadth and depth were significantly higher than at day 0 and than in MenACWY recipients. The 56-69-year group was small, and its depth increase did not reach significance, likely because of low power. Only five or six AZD1222 recipients were SARS-CoV-2 seropositive at baseline, limiting conclusions about previously exposed vaccinees.

The CDR3 regions of human TCRbeta chains were analyzed by immunosequencing. Per the authors' processing: Repertoire TCRs were checked for matches against a reference library of SARS-CoV-2-specific TCRs that had been generated using the MIRA antigen-specificity platform. Breadth was defined as the fraction of unique TCRs that were SARS-CoV-2-associated, and depth was defined as the fraction of total T cells that were SARS-CoV-2-associated. Each spike-specific TCR was assigned to its reactive spike region and to a CD4 or CD8 class using the MIRA data. Log10-transformed breadth and depth values were compared by one-way ANOVA with Sidak's multiple comparisons tests. TCRdb holds this immuneACCESS table with in-frame rearrangements only. Some clones are missing; in checked studies, unresolved V genes explain under half, and the rest has no known cause. V, J and clone size are those of that table, while D and trimming were read from the DNA. Across this sample there are approximately 91,000 clones, with approximately 89% seen only once. Clones ranked in the top ten supply around 30% of the sample.

The time point label, read with the paper, signifies: about 28 days (+/-7) after the second vaccine dose. Because spike-specific TCR depth and breadth did not differ between the two schedules, AZD1222 recipients who got a second dose at roughly 4 weeks were pooled with those who got a second dose at roughly 12 weeks. Vaccinee samples came from UK trials COV001 and COV002, including a single-blind randomized controlled phase 2/3 trial of AZD1222 (ChAdOx1 nCoV-19) in healthy adults. For TCRbeta chain sequencing, PBMC samples from trial participants were taken at day 0 and at day 28 after the second dose. Regarding this clone: Its antigen target is currently unknown. Base qualities were left out, and no much larger clone turns up one base away.

Via the germline V gene, CDR1 is LGHNT and CDR2 FRNRAP. V is cut by 1 base and J by 2 bases, and the space between the germline ends is 8 bases. Spanning cysteine to phenylalanine, the CDR3 consists of 15 amino acids. Just the 45-base CDR3 DNA is kept, in frame starting at base 1. This sequence uses TRBV12-5 and TRBJ2-2, with the D gene not clear enough to name. The receptor was derived from an adult who received the AZD1222 COVID-19 vaccine. Source: peripheral blood, taken 28 days after the second AZD1222 dose. The nucleotides read TGTGCTAGTGGTTTGGATAGCCATAACACCGGGGAGCTGTTTTTT. It codes for CASGLDSHNTGELFF.